These 15 T cell receptor beta chains originate from one sample sequenced in a study of beta chain features in type 1 diabetes. Expressed TCRB transcripts were sequenced because the isolated RNA had all been reverse transcribed beforehand. TCRdb keeps only in-frame clones here, not all; method: immunoSEQ multiplex PCR. Counted here are almost 350,000 clones, under 8.5% occurring once; the ten biggest clones make up less than 0.45%. Sequenced: central memory CD4+ T cells from blood. The receptors originated from a woman aged 18-29 years in good health.

The genes are TRBV5-1 and TRBJ2-7; 7 positions match TRBD1. Looked up from germline, CDR1 is SGHRS and CDR2 is YFSETQ. The CDR3 is 14 amino acids. V was pared by 0 bases and J by 4 bases, with 4 bases of the junction left unmatched. The CDR3 region has the DNA TGCGCCAGCAGCTTGGCCGGGACAGAATACGAGCAGTACTTC. Translating gives CASSLAGTEYEQYF.

The table lists this clone with many counts. The V call is TRBV7-2, the J call TRBJ2-1; 12 nucleotides align to TRBD2. The CDR3 extends over 14 amino acids. The V gene end was trimmed by 5 bases and the J gene end by 8 bases; junction bases not matched to a gene: 4. Per the germline V gene, CDR1 is SGHTA and CDR2 is FQGNSA. The CDR3 DNA sequence: TGTGCCAGCAGCATAGGGACTAGCGGGCATGAGCAGTTCTTC. It yields the protein CASSIGTSGHEQFF.

This clone was recorded a few times. The CDR3 sequence is CASSQTGADGYTF. The DNA for the CDR3 is TGTGCCAGCAGTCAGACAGGGGCGGATGGCTACACCTTC. The chain combines TRBV6-6 with TRBJ1-2, with 8 nucleotides matching TRBD1. The CDR3 totals 13 residues. Losses at the gene ends were 5 bases for V and 6 bases for J; bases not matched to a gene: 5. The germline CDR1 and CDR2 sequences are MNHNY and SVGAGI (reference sequence).

This chain connects TRBV29-1 to TRBJ1-2, with D possibly matching TRBD1 (5 bases). Trimming took 4 bases from V and 8 from J, leaving 17 bases between them. The length of the CDR3 is 13 residues. Looked up from germline, CDR1 is SQVTM and CDR2 is ANQGSEA. This CDR3 reads CSVARPSGEGYTF. CDR3 coding DNA: TGCAGCGTTGCACGGCCGTCGGGGGAAGGCTACACCTTC.

As for this clone: At the DNA level, this CDR3 is encoded by other sequences in the same sample as well. The V call is TRBV9, the J call TRBJ2-4; D gene uncertain. Trimming took 0 bases from V and 7 from J, leaving 5 bases between them. Germline lookup yields CDR1 SGDLS and CDR2 YYNGEE. The CDR3 loop spans 12 amino acids. CDR3 in amino acids: CASSVDGNIQYF. CDR3 in DNA: TGTGCCAGCAGCGTAGACGGCAACATTCAGTACTTC.

This clone was counted only a few times. V is TRBV5-1 and J is TRBJ2-5, with D perhaps matching TRBD2 (6 bases). Germline-derived CDR1 and CDR2 are SGHRS and YFSETQ. CDR3 size: 14 residues. Between the trimmed V and J ends, which lost 4 bases and 4 bases, there was a span of 14 bases. CDR3 loop: CASSVTGTSETQYF. The DNA for the CDR3 is TGCGCCAGCAGCGTTACCGGGACTTCAGAGACCCAGTACTTC.

This clone was seen more than once but under ten times. The V call is TRBV6-5, the J call TRBJ2-7, with a weak D call TRBD2 (6 bases). This CDR3 comprises 15 residues. V was trimmed by 6 bases and J by 0 bases, leaving 15 bases between them. Germline V CDR1 and CDR2: MNHEY, SVGAGI. DNA for the CDR3: TGTGCCAGCAGCATGGGACTTTCACACTCCTACGAGCAGTACTTC. Protein product: CASSMGLSHSYEQYF.

The chain recombines TRBV9 with TRBJ2-2, with 10 bases identical to TRBD2. The CDR3 is 16 amino acids. Germline CDR1 reads SGDLS; CDR2 reads YYNGEE. With 7 bases clipped from V and 4 bases from J, the junction kept 10 bases outside the gene matches. Here the CDR3 DNA reads TGTGCCAGCGGGGCACTAGCGGGACCGGTCACCGGGGAGCTGTTTTTT. It yields the protein CASGALAGPVTGELFF.

This clone was seen a few times. The V gene is TRBV11-2, the J gene TRBJ2-5; D ambiguous. In germline, CDR1 is SGHAT, CDR2 FQNNGV. The CDR3 covers 14 residues. The V end lost 1 base, the J end lost 4 bases, and 10 bases lay between the germline ends. The CDR3 nucleotides are TGTGCCAGCAGCTTAGGGTCTCGCGTAGAGACCCAGTACTTC. Its translation is CASSLGSRVETQYF.

The J gene is TRBJ2-5, the V gene TRBV5-6; D uncertain. The J call may be mistaken, given a closer DNA end match to TRBJ2-7. This CDR3 comprises 13 residues. CDR1 and CDR2 from the germline V gene are SGHDT and YYEEEE. The DNA for the CDR3 is TGTGCCAGCAGCTTTAGGGCCGGATACGAGCAGTACTTC. This encodes CASSFRAGYEQYF.

The V gene is TRBV6-5, the J gene TRBJ1-1; 7 bases are a match to TRBD1. The junction had 4 bases not matched to a gene; V was cut back by 5 bases and J by 1 base. The CDR3 has 14 residues. CDR1 is MNHEY and CDR2 is SVGAGI in the germline V gene. CDR3: CASSHRGGNTEAFF. The CDR3 nucleotides are TGTGCCAGCAGTCACAGGGGAGGGAACACTGAAGCTTTCTTT.

A word on this clone: Other nucleotide sequences in the sample specify the same CDR3. This chain joins TRBV5-1 and TRBJ2-3; D not certain. V lost 2 bases to trimming and J lost 4 bases, with 5 bases between them. The CDR3 consists of 12 residues. From germline, CDR1 is SGHRS and CDR2 YFSETQ. The CDR3 loop reads CASSFSADTQYF. The CDR3 DNA sequence: TGCGCCAGCAGCTTTAGTGCAGATACGCAGTATTTT.

This clone has a handful of counts. The chain combines TRBV28 with TRBJ2-1; unclear D gene. V lost 1 base and J 3 bases, leaving 10 bases between the germline ends. Germline lookup yields CDR1 MDHEN and CDR2 SYDVKM. The CDR3 consists of 15 residues. CDR3 sequence reads: CASSLSDGHYNEQFF. DNA of the CDR3: TGTGCCAGCAGTTTATCCGATGGCCACTACAATGAGCAGTTCTTC. Full variable domain (rest looked up from reference TRBV28 and TRBJ2-1): DVKVTQSSRYLVKRTGEKVFLECVQDMDHENMFWYRQDPGLGLRLIYFSYDVKMKEKGDIPEGYSVSREKKERFSLILESASTNQTSMYLCASSLSDGHYNEQFFGPGTRLTVL.

This clone was recorded many times. The same CDR3 also results from other DNA sequences found in this sample. This chain uses TRBV5-6 with TRBJ2-3; 8 positions match TRBD1. The CDR3 spans 14 residues. Looked up from germline, CDR1 is SGHDT and CDR2 is YYEEEE. V lost 1 base and J lost 5; bases outside the gene matches: 3. The DNA of the CDR3 is TGTGCCAGCAGCTTGAGACAGGGGAAAGATACGCAGTATTTT. It translates to CASSLRQGKDTQYF.

In its sample, this clone was seen a few times. V and J are TRBV14 and TRBJ2-7, with unresolved D. V was shortened by 5 bases and J by 1 base, with 15 bases between the two germline ends. This CDR3 has 15 amino acids. Looked up from germline, CDR1 is SGHDN and CDR2 is FVKESK. The CDR3 region is CASSSSRLTSYEQYF. The DNA of the CDR3 is TGTGCCAGCAGCTCTTCCCGACTGACTTCCTACGAGCAGTACTTC.